One sample yielded the 6 T cell receptor beta chains listed below, sequenced in a study of regulatory T cells in long-lasting Graves disease. Time point indicated: newly diagnosed GD, antithyroid drugs for less than 3 months. The authors made the TCR library using RNA they extracted from PBMCs. Construction of TCR beta libraries relied on iRepertoire HTBI primers and on Arm-PCR targeting CDR3 regions. MiXCR, run by TCRdb on the multiplex PCR reads, gives a single entry per CDR3 protein. The table records about 350,000 distinct CDR3 sequences, about 17% of them present only once. These data were likewise used in another study, on T cells in Graves' hyperthyroidism and ophthalmopathy.

This sample comprised peripheral blood mononuclear cells (PBMCs), obtained at new diagnosis, from a patient treated with antithyroid drugs. The source of these receptors is a young woman with Graves disease.

The chain carries TRBV9 and TRBJ2-4; the D is unclear. Germline lookup yields CDR1 SGDLS and CDR2 YYNGEE. Trimming removed 4 bases at V and 9 bases at J, with 11 bases between. There are 12 residues in the CDR3. CDR3 nucleotides: TGTGCCAGCAGCATAGGAGCCGGCATTCAGTACTTC. It is translated as CASSIGAGIQYF.

Only a few counts were recorded for this clonotype. At one end, the junction sequence differs from germline, possibly due to a read error. The rearrangement uses TRBV3-1 and TRBJ2-7; a weak D match, TRBD2 (6 bases). Germline values: CDR1 LGHDT, CDR2 YNNKEL (reference sequence). This CDR3 comprises 15 residues. CDR3 region: CVSSRTTSYSYEQYF. The CDR3 DNA reads as TGTGTCAGCAGCCGGACCACTAGCTACTCCTACGAGCAGTACTTC.

This clonotype was detected only a few times. A junction end diverges from the germline sequence, so it may reflect a read error. This chain connects TRBV28 to TRBJ1-3, with D possibly matching TRBD1 (5 bases). The length of the CDR3 is 16 residues. The germline V gene has CDR1 MDHEN and CDR2 SYDVKM. For the CDR3, the DNA is TGTGCCGGCAGTTTAATCGGAGGGGCCTCTGGAAACACCATATATTTT. Translating it yields CAGSLIGGASGNTIYF.

This clonotype was seen more than once but under ten times. This chain uses TRBV12-3 or TRBV12-4 with TRBJ1-6; D ambiguous. The V and J ends lost 8 bases and 9 bases respectively, with 14 bases between them. CDR3 length: 13 residues. Here the CDR3 DNA reads TGTGCCAGCGCTAGAGGGCAGGCTTCACCCCTCCACTTT. As protein: CASARGQASPLHF.

V is TRBV6-2 or TRBV6-3 and J is TRBJ2-2; 9 bases are shared with TRBD1. Germline CDR1 MNHEY, CDR2 SVGEGT. This CDR3 comprises 16 residues. The V segment lost 4 bases and the J segment 4 bases; nucleotides outside the gene matches: 7. Here the CDR3 DNA reads TGTGCCAGCAGTTCCTACAGGGGGCAAGCCACCGGGGAGCTGTTTTTT. Translation: CASSSYRGQATGELFF.

V gene TRBV19 combines with J gene TRBJ2-3; possibly TRBD1 for D (5 bases). The better agreement between TRBJ1-1 and the DNA end casts doubt on the J call. Looked up from germline, CDR1 is LNHDA and CDR2 is SQIVND (reference sequence). The CDR3 runs to 11 residues. CDR3 sequence (DNA): TGTGCCAGTACAGGGAGGGCTGAAGCTTTCTTT. This encodes CASTGRAEAFF.